The 20 T cell receptor beta chains in this list originate from one sample, sequenced in a study of T cells of healthy individuals. TCRdb called the 5' RACE reads again in MiXCR, with one record for every CDR3 protein. In the table there are roughly 87,000 distinct CDR3 sequences, approximately 15% of which are singletons. These receptor sequences come from a human donor in good health.

The count of this clonotype is one. This clone may be a read error of a much larger clone one base away. V is TRBV5-6 and J is TRBJ2-3; D unclear. The CDR3 is 15 residues long. Germline V gives CDR1 SGHDT, CDR2 YYEEEE. This CDR3 is CVSSLNPTSTDTQYF. The CDR3 DNA sequence: TGTGTCAGCAGCTTGAATCCTACTAGCACAGATACGCAGTATTTT.

The chain combines TRBV5-4 with TRBJ2-1, with 10 nucleotides matching TRBD1. CDR3 length: 17 residues. From germline, CDR1 is SGHNT and CDR2 YYREEE (reference sequence). V lost 4 bases and J lost 7; bases outside the gene matches: 14. The CDR3 sequence: CASSATPPGQGLNEQFF. CDR3 nucleotides: TGTGCCAGCAGCGCCACCCCCCCGGGACAGGGGTTGAATGAGCAGTTCTTC.

This clonotype was counted ten times or more. V gene TRBV11-2 combines with J gene TRBJ1-1, with unresolved D. The germline V gene has CDR1 SGHAT and CDR2 FQNNGV. V was cut by 4 bases and J by 0 bases, with 12 bases left in between. The CDR3 is 15 residues long. This CDR3 is CASSSNTALNTEAFF. CDR3 DNA: TGTGCCAGCAGCTCCAACACGGCTTTGAACACTGAAGCTTTCTTT.

As to this clonotype: The junction departs from the called germline gene at one end, perhaps through a read error. This chain connects TRBV18 to TRBJ2-1, with a weak D call TRBD1 (6 bases). CDR1 is KGHSH and CDR2 is LQKENI in the germline V gene. The CDR3 runs 16 residues. The CDR3: CASSPPRGRSYNEQFF. DNA for the CDR3: TGTGCCAGCTCCCCACCCAGGGGAAGGTCCTACAATGAGCAGTTCTTC.

The rearrangement links TRBV5-1 to TRBJ1-6; 9 positions match TRBD1. V was pared by 4 bases and J by 10 bases, with 15 bases of the junction left unmatched. This CDR3 comprises 17 residues. Germline V CDR1 and CDR2: SGHRS, YFSETQ. DNA of the CDR3: TGCGCCAGCAGCCCGGGGGACAGGGTGATGTCGCGGTCACCCCTCCACTTT. Translating gives CASSPGDRVMSRSPLHF.

This clonotype was detected many times. J is TRBJ1-3 and V is TRBV5-1; D is unresolved. The germline gives CDR1 SGHRS, CDR2 YFSETQ. The V and J ends lost 5 bases and 0 bases respectively, with 12 bases between them. This CDR3 spans 15 amino acids. This chain's CDR3 is CASRTSGSSGNTIYF. The CDR3 coding sequence is TGCGCCAGCAGGACTTCTGGTAGCTCTGGAAACACCATATATTTT.

The chain joins TRBV24-1 to TRBJ2-3; 8 nucleotides match TRBD2. CDR1 is KGHDR, CDR2 SFDVKD, per germline. V dropped 4 bases and J dropped 3; count of bases not matched to a gene: 11. The CDR3 consists of 17 residues. CDR3 amino acids: CATSDRWGSGGTDTQYF. The DNA for the CDR3 is TGTGCCACCAGTGACCGCTGGGGAAGCGGGGGTACAGATACGCAGTATTTT.

This clonotype came up a few times. This chain connects TRBV2 to TRBJ2-3; 12 positions match TRBD2. The V segment lost 10 bases and the J segment 1 base; nucleotides outside the gene matches: 9. This CDR3 is built from 16 residues. Germline assignment: CDR1 SNHLY and CDR2 FYNNEI. The CDR3 DNA is TGTGCCACCGATACTCGGACTAGCGGGGGCACAGATACGCAGTATTTT. Residues: CATDTRTSGGTDTQYF.

This clonotype occurred a few times. The rearrangement joins TRBV28 to TRBJ2-7; the match to TRBD2 covers 15 bases. This CDR3 is 17 amino acids long. Looked up from germline, CDR1 is MDHEN and CDR2 is SYDVKM. V shed 7 bases and J 2 bases; nucleotides not matched to a gene: 9. CDR3 nucleotide sequence: TGTGCCAGCACCCTACGGGGACTAGCGGGAGGCCCCTACGAGCAGTACTTC. Protein sequence: CASTLRGLAGGPYEQYF.

The chain has TRBV2 and TRBJ1-4, with D perhaps matching TRBD1 (6 bases). This CDR3 region has 14 residues. Trimming removed 6 bases from V and 8 bases from J, with 16 bases in between. Germline V lookup: CDR1 SNHLY, CDR2 FYNNEI. This CDR3 reads CASRRQEFDEKLFF. DNA for the CDR3: TGTGCCAGCAGGCGACAGGAGTTCGACGAAAAACTGTTTTTT.

This rearrangement joins TRBV28 to TRBJ1-5; D is uncertain. The CDR3 totals 12 residues. From germline, CDR1 is MDHEN and CDR2 SYDVKM. Trimming left V 5 bases short and J 3 bases short, with 5 bases between. The CDR3 here is CASSEVNQPQHF. CDR3 DNA sequence: TGTGCCAGCAGTGAAGTCAATCAGCCCCAGCATTTT. The full variable domain, rest sourced from reference TRBV28 and TRBJ1-5, is DVKVTQSSRYLVKRTGEKVFLECVQDMDHENMFWYRQDPGLGLRLIYFSYDVKMKEKGDIPEGYSVSREKKERFSLILESASTNQTSMYLCASSEVNQPQHFGDGTRLSIL.

This clonotype was found many times. CDR3 sequence reads: CSVGGQFLSYEQYF. CDR3 DNA sequence: TGCAGCGTCGGAGGACAGTTCCTTTCCTACGAGCAGTACTTC. The genes are TRBV29-1 and TRBJ2-7; weak D call: TRBD1 (6 bases). Trimming stripped 6 bases from V and 1 base from J, with 16 bases between. CDR1 and CDR2 from the germline V gene are SQVTM and ANQGSEA. The CDR3 extends over 14 amino acids.

CDR3 nucleotides: TGTGCCAGCAGTCCCCTGAATCAGCCCCAGCATTTT. Protein product: CASSPLNQPQHF. This chain uses TRBV12-3 or TRBV12-4 with TRBJ1-5; D remains unclear. The CDR3 loop spans 12 amino acids. The V gene lost 5 bases and the J gene lost 4 bases, with 6 bases spanning the gap.

This clonotype was recorded a few times. V gene TRBV3-1 combines with J gene TRBJ1-4; D unresolved. The CDR3 totals 12 residues. Germline V gene lookup returns CDR1 LGHDT and CDR2 YNNKEL (reference sequence). V dropped 4 bases and J dropped 7 bases, with 7 bases sitting between them. CDR3 nucleotide sequence: TGTGCCAGCAGCCTTAACACTGAAAAACTGTTTTTT. Its protein product is CASSLNTEKLFF.

The rearrangement uses TRBV6-2 or TRBV6-3 and TRBJ2-4, with 8 bases fitting TRBD2. This CDR3 comprises 14 residues. Germline CDR1 reads MNHEY; CDR2 reads SVGEGT. With 7 bases clipped from V and 4 bases from J, the junction kept 6 bases outside the gene matches. The CDR3 DNA is TGTGCCAGCAAAGCGGGAGAATGGAAAAACATTCAGTACTTC. This codes for CASKAGEWKNIQYF.

The chain is built from TRBV5-1 and TRBJ2-7; 10 nucleotides agree with TRBD1. J lost 5 bases, V lost 0 bases, and 5 bases had no gene match. Germline V gene lookup returns CDR1 SGHRS and CDR2 YFSETQ. This CDR3 comprises 15 residues. The CDR3 protein is CASSLGTGGSDEQYF. Written as DNA, the CDR3 is TGCGCCAGCAGCTTGGGGACAGGGGGGTCGGACGAGCAGTACTTC. Supplemented by reference TRBV5-1 and TRBJ2-7, the full variable domain reads KAGVTQTPRYLIKTRGQQVTLSCSPISGHRSVSWYQQTPGQGLQFLFEYFSETQRNKGNFPGRFSGRQFSNSRSEMNVSTLELGDSALYLCASSLGTGGSDEQYFGPGTRLTVT.

In this sample, this clonotype turned up a few times. The CDR3 nucleotides are TGTGCCAGCAGCTTCGCCGGGACAGACTCCTACAATGAGCAGTTCTTC. The encoded protein is CASSFAGTDSYNEQFF. The chain joins TRBV11-3 to TRBJ2-1, with TRBD1 identical over 7 bases. Trimming removed 3 bases from V and 0 bases from J; junction bases left unmatched: 5. In germline, CDR1 is SGHNT, CDR2 YENEEA. The CDR3 is 16 amino acids.

This CDR3 is CASSSGQVQETQYF. The CDR3 bases are TGTGCCAGCAGCTCTGGACAGGTCCAAGAGACCCAGTACTTC. The J gene is TRBJ2-5, the V gene TRBV7-1; 7 positions agree with TRBD1. TRBV7-1 is filed as an ORF, its function uncertain. CDR3 length: 14 residues. V lost 3 bases to trimming and J lost 1 base; unmatched junction nucleotides: 2.

This clonotype occurred a few times. This chain connects TRBV9 to TRBJ1-1, with D perhaps TRBD1 (5 bases). The V gene's germline CDR1 is SGDLS and CDR2 YYNGEE. The CDR3 is 18 residues long. Between the trimmed V and J ends, which lost 0 bases and 4 bases, there was a span of 22 bases. CDR3 sequence reads: CASSVGPGFGPLPTEAFF. As DNA, the CDR3 is TGTGCCAGCAGCGTAGGCCCAGGGTTTGGGCCATTACCCACTGAAGCTTTCTTT.

This clonotype was found many times. The CDR3 spells CASSRDRGGNTEAFF. DNA for the CDR3: TGTGCCAGCAGTCGGGACAGGGGGGGGAACACTGAAGCTTTCTTT. The chain joins TRBV28 to TRBJ1-1, with 11 bases identical to TRBD1. This CDR3 is built from 15 residues. V lost 5 bases, J lost 1 base, and 3 bases stayed unmatched. The germline V gene has CDR1 MDHEN and CDR2 SYDVKM.